The 21 T cell receptor beta chains presented below share a single source sample, sequenced in a study of patients and donors after allogeneic stem cell transplantation. One entry per CDR3 protein, called by TCRdb with MiXCR from the RT-PCR reads. The table records approximately 200,000 distinct CDR3 sequences, roughly two fifths of them present only once. Input material: blood, either unsorted or a sorted T cell fraction (not recorded which). Receptors originate from a human donor who was either an allogeneic HSCT recipient or a stem cell or donor lymphocyte infusion donor (not recorded which). It is not recorded whose cells these are; they may come from a transplant donor.

CDR3 sequence (DNA): TGTGCCAGCAGTTCCCGATCTGACACTGAAGCTTTCTTT. Its translation: CASSSRSDTEAFF. V usage is TRBV6-5 and J usage is TRBJ1-1; D not certain. Germline V gene sequence: CDR1 MNHEY, CDR2 SVGAGI. With 4 bases removed from V and 3 bases from J, the gap between germline ends came to 9 bases. The CDR3 spans 13 residues.

V is TRBV5-5 and J is TRBJ2-1; 7 bases map to TRBD1. Germline CDR1 reads SGHKS; CDR2 reads YYEKEE (reference sequence). The CDR3 contains 15 residues. V dropped 3 bases and J dropped 2; count of bases not matched to a gene: 5. The CDR3 here is CASSSNRGTYNEQFF. DNA of the CDR3: TGTGCCAGCAGCTCAAACAGGGGAACCTACAATGAGCAGTTCTTC. Using reference TRBV5-5 and TRBJ2-1 for the parts outside the CDR3, the full variable domain is DAGVTQSPTHLIKTRGQQVTLRCSPISGHKSVSWYQQVLGQGPQFIFQYYEKEERGRGNFPDRFSARQFPNYSSELNVNALLLGDSALYLCASSSNRGTYNEQFFGPGTRLTVL.

The V call is TRBV4-2, the J call TRBJ2-7; 9 bases line up with TRBD1. From germline, CDR1 is LGHNA and CDR2 YNFKEQ. CDR3 length: 14 amino acids. Trimming cost V 3 bases and J 6 bases; bases outside gene matches: 6. This CDR3 is CASSHRDRAVEQYF. CDR3 DNA: TGTGCCAGCAGCCACCGGGACAGGGCAGTCGAGCAGTACTTC.

V and J are TRBV29-1 and TRBJ2-1, with D unclear. V shed 3 bases and J shed 2 bases, with 11 bases lying between them. The CDR3 consists of 14 residues. Germline V lookup: CDR1 SQVTM, CDR2 ANQGSEA. The CDR3 DNA follows: TGCAGCGTTGACTCTGGCGTTGCCTACAATGAGCAGTTCTTC. Protein product: CSVDSGVAYNEQFF.

This clonotype showed up just a few times. J is TRBJ1-1 and V is TRBV29-1, with D possibly matching TRBD1 (6 bases). This CDR3 spans 12 amino acids. The V and J ends lost 6 bases and 3 bases respectively, with 11 bases between them. The germline gives CDR1 SQVTM, CDR2 ANQGSEA. CDR3 region: CSVGQRYTEAFF. In DNA, the CDR3 is TGCAGCGTCGGACAGAGGTACACTGAAGCTTTCTTT. Full variable domain (missing parts from reference TRBV29-1 and TRBJ1-1): SAVISQKPSRDICQRGTSLTIQCQVDSQVTMMFWYRQQPGQSLTLIATANQGSEATYESGFVIDKFPISRPNLTFSTLTVSNMSPEDSSIYLCSVGQRYTEAFFGQGTRLTVV.

The chain recombines TRBV27 with TRBJ2-3; D might be TRBD1 or TRBD2, each matching 6 bases. Germline assignment: CDR1 MNHEY and CDR2 SMNVEV (reference sequence). The V gene lost 8 bases and the J gene lost 5 bases, with 20 bases spanning the gap. There are 15 residues in the CDR3. For the CDR3, the DNA is TGTGCCAGCGCGCATGGGGGGCAATTTATAGATACGCAGTATTTT. This encodes CASAHGGQFIDTQYF.

The chain is built from TRBV28 and TRBJ2-1; D is undetermined. Germline lookup yields CDR1 MDHEN and CDR2 SYDVKM. V lost 3 bases, J lost 0 bases, and 15 bases lay in between. The CDR3 loop spans 17 amino acids. CDR3 in amino acids: CASSFVFWNSSYNEQFF. The CDR3 nucleotides read TGTGCCAGCAGTTTTGTGTTCTGGAACAGCTCCTACAATGAGCAGTTCTTC.

This clonotype was detected only a few times. This chain links TRBV15 with TRBJ1-4; D remains ambiguous. V lost 8 bases to trimming and J lost 5 bases, with 9 bases between them. The germline CDR1 and CDR2 sequences are LNHNV and YYDKDF (reference sequence). The CDR3 length is 12 residues. This CDR3 reads CATSRLNEKLFF. In nucleotides, the CDR3 is TGTGCCACCTCTCGGTTGAATGAAAAACTGTTTTTT.

The V call is TRBV5-5, the J call TRBJ1-2; unclear D gene. The CDR3 covers 13 residues. The germline CDR1 and CDR2 sequences are SGHKS and YYEKEE (reference sequence). The germline V and J ends were trimmed by 0 bases and 7 bases, with 10 bases remaining between them. The DNA for the CDR3 is TGTGCCAGCAGCTTGGCTCAACTGTCTGGCTACACCTTC. Its translation: CASSLAQLSGYTF. Filled out from reference TRBV5-5 and TRBJ1-2, the complete variable domain reads DAGVTQSPTHLIKTRGQQVTLRCSPISGHKSVSWYQQVLGQGPQFIFQYYEKEERGRGNFPDRFSARQFPNYSSELNVNALLLGDSALYLCASSLAQLSGYTFGSGTRLTVV.

The gene calls are TRBV7-2 and TRBJ2-2, with TRBD1 as a possible D gene (6 bases). Trimming stripped 3 bases from V and 7 bases from J, with 12 bases between. The CDR3 runs to 14 residues. CDR1 is SGHTA, CDR2 FQGNSA, per germline. The CDR3 spells CASSFDRRSGELFF. Written as DNA, the CDR3 is TGTGCCAGCAGCTTCGACAGGAGGAGCGGGGAGCTGTTTTTT.

The genes are TRBV15 and TRBJ1-2; D is undetermined. Germline-derived CDR1 and CDR2 are LNHNV and YYDKDF (reference sequence). This CDR3 comprises 15 residues. V was cut by 0 bases and J by 4 bases, with 12 bases left in between. The CDR3 is CATSRDNGVGYGYTF. The CDR3 DNA reads as TGTGCCACCAGCAGAGATAACGGGGTCGGCTATGGCTACACCTTC.

The table lists this clonotype with many counts. One end of the junction varies from germline; a read error may be responsible. This chain links TRBV6-2 or TRBV6-3 with TRBJ1-1; D possibly corresponds to TRBD1 (6 bases). Germline assignment: CDR1 MNHEY and CDR2 SVGEGT. The CDR3 length is 13 residues. The CDR3 is CASSYRVNTEAFF. The CDR3 region has the DNA TGCGCCAGCAGTTACAGGGTGAACACTGAAGCTTTCTTT.

The chain combines TRBV12-3 or TRBV12-4 with TRBJ1-2, with D unresolved. Trimming left V 3 bases short and J 7 bases short, with 12 bases between. The CDR3 is 13 residues long. CDR3 region: CASSFGQRLGYTF. The CDR3 bases are TGTGCCAGCAGTTTTGGTCAGCGACTTGGCTACACCTTC.

The chain carries TRBV19 and TRBJ2-3, with D hard to call. The CDR3 runs to 13 residues. V gave up 7 bases and J gave up 4 bases, with 12 bases separating them. CDR1 is LNHDA, CDR2 SQIVND, per germline (reference sequence). The CDR3 protein is CASNNQASDTQYF. CDR3 sequence (DNA): TGTGCCAGTAATAACCAAGCCTCAGATACGCAGTATTTT.

J is TRBJ1-6 and V is TRBV12-3 or TRBV12-4; the match to TRBD1 covers 10 bases. Trimming took 1 base from V and 14 from J; bases not matched to a gene: 11. The CDR3 is 16 residues long. The DNA for the CDR3 is TGTGCCAGCAGTTTAGGTATGGGGACAGGGGCTCAGGCCCTCCACTTT. Encoded protein: CASSLGMGTGAQALHF.

The rearrangement uses TRBV18 and TRBJ1-1; 7 bases match TRBD1. V lost 4 bases and J lost 5; bases outside the gene matches: 13. The CDR3 is made up of 16 amino acids. CDR1 and CDR2 from the germline V gene are KGHSH and LQKENI. The CDR3 sequence: CASSHLSSRGETEAFF. CDR3 in DNA: TGTGCCAGCTCACACCTTAGCTCCAGGGGGGAGACTGAAGCTTTCTTT.

This clonotype was seen a handful of times. The J gene is TRBJ1-1, the V gene TRBV29-1; D unresolved. V gave up 7 bases and J gave up 6 bases, with 6 bases separating them. This CDR3 contains 9 residues. In germline, CDR1 is SQVTM, CDR2 ANQGSEA. CDR3 sequence (DNA): TGCAGCGCCGGGGCTGAAGCTTTCTTT. As protein: CSAGAEAFF.

The genes are TRBV12-3 or TRBV12-4 and TRBJ1-6; TRBD1 agrees at 7 bases. The CDR3 covers 15 residues. J lost 11 bases, V lost 1 base, and 8 bases had no gene match. CDR3 sequence (DNA): TGTGCCAGCAGTTTAGTGAACAGGGGTACCCCACCCCTCCACTTT. It is translated as CASSLVNRGTPPLHF.

The count of this clonotype is one. This chain links TRBV5-1 with TRBJ2-3; 10 bases map to TRBD2. Germline CDR1 and CDR2: SGHRS and YFSETQ. This CDR3 is built from 11 residues. The V gene end was trimmed by 4 bases and the J gene end by 14 bases; junction bases not matched to a gene: 4. The CDR3 bases are TGCGCCAGCAGCCATAGCGGGGGGCGGTATTTT. Its protein product is CASSHSGGRYF.

Only a few counts were recorded for this clonotype. This sequence joins TRBV12-3 or TRBV12-4 and TRBJ1-4, with TRBD1 matching over 9 bases. The J segment lost 7 bases and the V segment lost 3 bases, leaving 6 bases of the junction unmatched. The CDR3 is 15 amino acids. The CDR3 region has the DNA TGTGCCAGCAGTTTCTACAGGGGGCACAGTGAAAAACTGTTTTTT. Translated, it gives CASSFYRGHSEKLFF.

V and J are TRBV12-3 or TRBV12-4 and TRBJ2-7, with TRBD2 matching 8 bases. The CDR3 loop spans 14 amino acids. V lost 2 bases and J lost 4; bases outside the gene matches: 4. The CDR3 DNA follows: TGTGCCAGCAGTTTAAGCGGGGGCGGGTACGAGCAGTACTTC. This codes for CASSLSGGGYEQYF.